The entry below describes one T cell receptor (beta chain). Participant age was roughly 18 to 90 years, and participants resided in roughly 25 US areas. Participant-reported clinical history was the basis for cohort assignment. All recovered Cohort 3 donors got two negative PCRs, got clearance, or saw symptom resolution. Repertoires were generated with immunoSEQ multiplex PCR, while TCRdb's copy carries only in-frame clones and drops some. In the table there are about 180,000 clones, around 82% of which are singletons. Per the germline V gene, CDR1 is LNHDA and CDR2 is SQIVND (reference sequence). With V trimmed by 3 bases and J by 4 bases, 6 bases remained unmatched. The length of the CDR3 is 16 residues. This record belongs to a study of blood T cell repertoires in COVID-19.

V is TRBV19 and J is TRBJ2-2, with TRBD1 identical over 9 bases. Sequenced sample: PBMCs or T cells enriched from blood (not recorded which). The TCR comes from a man aged 55 to 69 who had recovered from COVID-19. The CDR3 DNA reads as TGTGCCAGTAGTATTCCGACAGGGGGTCTCACCGGGGAGCTGTTTTTT. Its translation is CASSIPTGGLTGELFF.